The clone carrying this T cell receptor (beta chain) was found a few times. Its target is unknown. These data come from a study of blood T cells in healthy people across ages. Primed by a sample-barcoded 5' primer and a J-beta primer mix, a second PCR proceeded for 7 to 11 cycles. TCRdb recomputed calls from the 5' RACE reads with MiXCR, one row per CDR3 protein. The data show roughly 800,000 distinct CDR3 sequences, roughly 26% seen once. Study-wide points: CMV status of donors was unknown, possibly confounding expanded clonotype changes.

The same data also went into a second study, on T cells of mothers and their children. That work adds: Every mother produced more than 8.5 million TCR beta CDR3 reads, whereas every child provided 2.5 million to 3.5 million.

Sequenced sample: blood. This sequence originates from a boy younger than 18 in good health.

In DNA, the CDR3 is TGCAGTGCTAGAGTCCCAGGTGGCTCCTACAATGAGCAGTTCTTC. This sequence encodes CSARVPGGSYNEQFF. The V call is TRBV20-1, the J call TRBJ2-1; D remains ambiguous. Trimming left V 1 base short and J 0 bases short, with 10 bases between. Germline V CDR1 and CDR2: DFQATT, SNEGSKA (reference sequence). The CDR3 consists of 15 residues.